This TCR beta chain stems from a study of T cell responses to AZD1222 COVID-19 vaccine. Study-wide results and caveats: Donors were chiefly white British, with a greater number of females, and clonal diversity was perhaps underestimated. The study found vaccine-associated CD4 TCRs spanning spike, dominant at 160-218 and 743-854. Researchers took repertoire samples only after the peak T cell response had come.

This table comes from immunoSEQ multiplex PCR, and its TCRdb copy is limited to in-frame clones, with some not included. The repertoire holds tens of thousands of clones, with around 85% as singletons. Comment on this clone: What it recognizes is unknown.

The sample was peripheral blood, taken on day 0 of AZD1222 vaccination. This clonotype was sampled from an adult in good health.

This CDR3 is CASSYSRGGNTEAFF. The CDR3 bases are TGTGCCAGCAGTTACTCGAGAGGGGGGAACACTGAAGCTTTCTTT. V is TRBV6-5 and J is TRBJ1-1, with D perhaps TRBD1 (6 bases). From germline, CDR1 is MNHEY and CDR2 SVGAGI. Trimming shortened V by 0 bases and J by 1 base, and 9 bases separated the two germline ends. This CDR3 region has 15 residues.